These 2 T cell receptor beta chains originate from one sample sequenced in a study of shared clonotypes between healthy human individuals (dated by TCRdb to 2020 to 2022). Library prep was done by the immunoSEQ multiplex PCR assay. This immuneACCESS table, as held by TCRdb, lists in-frame sequences with V and J called but not all clones. Of the missing ones, under half trace to an unresolved V gene in checked studies; the others have no known cause. For this sample the table gives some 600,000 clones, of which approximately 96% were detected only once. The biggest ten clones account for roughly 0.1% of the sample. For the CD8 naive samples, CD45RO-negative cells were positively selected for CCR7, yielding a CD45RA+CCR7+ population from which TemRA cells were excluded. What was sequenced was naive CD8+ T cells sorted from blood. This specimen's cell subset or site label, interpreted: CD45RA+CCR7+. All receptors derive from a woman under 40 in good health.

This chain links TRBV7-9 with TRBJ2-5; D not resolved. The CDR3 is made up of 13 amino acids. V gave up 5 bases and J gave up 3 bases, with 10 bases separating them. Germline-derived CDR1 and CDR2 are SEHNR and FQNEAQ (reference sequence). CDR3 sequence (DNA): TGTGCCAGCAGCGCCATAGGAGAAGAGACCCAGTACTTC. Its protein is CASSAIGEETQYF.

The chain carries TRBV9 and TRBJ2-1, with 7 bases fitting TRBD2. Germline V gene sequence: CDR1 SGDLS, CDR2 YYNGEE. Unmatched junction bases numbered 7, after V lost 3 bases and J lost 7 bases. The CDR3 loop spans 14 amino acids. The CDR3 DNA reads as TGTGCCAGCAGCGCAACAAGAGCGGGGAATGAGCAGTTCTTC. This sequence encodes CASSATRAGNEQFF.